The 25 T cell receptor beta chains in this list originate from one sample, sequenced in a study of blood T cell repertoires in COVID-19. Data came from immunoSEQ multiplex PCR; TCRdb stores just in-frame clones and leaves some out. The sample carries approximately 470,000 clones, 80% to 90% recorded once. Material: peripheral blood. These TCRs come from a human donor in a cohort sampled during active COVID-19.

This clone occurred a few times. This chain links TRBV11-1 with TRBJ1-5; no clear D. With 4 bases removed from V and 0 bases from J, the gap between germline ends came to 4 bases. Germline CDR1 reads SGHAT; CDR2 reads FQDESV (reference sequence). This CDR3 has 13 residues. The CDR3 sequence: CASSYSSNQPQHF. CDR3 in DNA: TGTGCCAGCAGCTATAGTAGCAATCAGCCCCAGCATTTT.

This chain links TRBV28 with TRBJ2-3; tentative D call: TRBD2 (6 bases). This CDR3 comprises 16 residues. The germline V and J ends were trimmed by 0 bases and 0 bases, with 10 bases remaining between them. Germline V gene data show CDR1 as MDHEN and CDR2 as SYDVKM. The CDR3 nucleotides are TGTGCCAGCAGTTTATGGGGACTGGGGAGCACAGATACGCAGTATTTT. Its translation: CASSLWGLGSTDTQYF.

This chain uses TRBV18 with TRBJ1-6, with unresolved D. Trimming pared 4 bases from V and 8 bases from J, leaving 12 bases between. In germline, CDR1 is KGHSH, CDR2 LQKENI. The CDR3 extends over 14 amino acids. Written as DNA, the CDR3 is TGTGCCAGCTCACGAGGAGGGAGGGATTCACCCCTCCACTTT. It is translated as CASSRGGRDSPLHF. Variable domain in full (rest from reference TRBV18 and TRBJ1-6): NAGVMQNPRHLVRRRGQEARLRCSPMKGHSHVYWYRQLPEEGLKFMVYLQKENIIDESGMPKERFSAEFPKEGPSILRIQQVVRGDSAAYFCASSRGGRDSPLHFGNGTRLTVT.

As regards this clone: Other DNA variants within this sample encode the same CDR3. This chain joins TRBV6-4 and TRBJ2-3; 7 bases fit TRBD2. Germline V gives CDR1 MRHNA, CDR2 SNTAGT. The trim removed 3 bases at V and 0 bases at J, leaving 0 bases unmatched. The CDR3 covers 14 residues. The DNA for the CDR3 is TGTGCCAGCAGTGAACTAGCGAGCACAGATACGCAGTATTTT. Amino acid sequence: CASSELASTDTQYF.

The V gene is TRBV6-6, the J gene TRBJ2-5; D is undetermined. Germline CDR1 MNHNY, CDR2 SVGAGI (reference sequence). V lost 2 bases and J lost 2, with 9 bases in between. CDR3 length: 14 amino acids. In nucleotides, the CDR3 is TGTGCCAGCAGTTACGGGCAAATGCAAGAGACCCAGTACTTC. Encoded protein: CASSYGQMQETQYF.

CDR3 sequence reads: CASSRRQGTAGDRSGNTIYF. CDR3 nucleotides: TGTGCCAGCAGCCGTAGACAGGGGACAGCTGGGGATCGCTCTGGAAACACCATATATTTT. This rearrangement joins TRBV4-2 to TRBJ1-3; 8 nucleotides line up with TRBD1. This CDR3 comprises 20 residues. Losses at the gene ends were 4 bases for V and 0 bases for J; bases not matched to a gene: 17. Germline lookup yields CDR1 LGHNA and CDR2 YNFKEQ.

The chain is built from TRBV5-4 and TRBJ2-7; TRBD2 matches at 8 bases. The CDR3 runs 15 residues. With 5 bases clipped from V and 2 bases from J, the junction kept 9 bases outside the gene matches. CDR1 SGHNT and CDR2 YYREEE come from the germline V gene (reference sequence). CDR3 sequence reads: CASSPGGPGTYEQYF. In nucleotides, the CDR3 is TGTGCCAGCAGTCCGGGAGGGCCGGGGACCTACGAGCAGTACTTC.

This chain links TRBV10-3 with TRBJ2-1; TRBD2 matches 9 bases. V lost 6 bases to trimming and J lost 5 bases; unmatched junction nucleotides: 11. CDR3 length: 16 residues. In germline, CDR1 is ENHRY, CDR2 SYGVKD. The CDR3 loop is CAISPRSSGGNNEQFF. The CDR3 DNA is TGTGCCATCAGCCCGAGGTCCAGCGGGGGGAACAATGAGCAGTTCTTC.

The V call is TRBV28, the J call TRBJ1-2; D unresolved. This CDR3 has 13 residues. Germline V gene data show CDR1 as MDHEN and CDR2 as SYDVKM. V lost 3 bases, J lost 8 bases, and 13 bases lay in between. The DNA of the CDR3 is TGTGCCAGCAGTTTTCGTTTCGGGGTCGGCTACACCTTC. It is translated as CASSFRFGVGYTF.

This sequence joins TRBV5-8 and TRBJ1-1; TRBD1 might be the D (5 bases). Germline assignment: CDR1 SGHTS and CDR2 YDEGEE. This CDR3 is built from 10 residues. V was trimmed by 10 bases and J by 7 bases, leaving 11 bases between them. CDR3: CASGMGEAFF. CDR3 bases: TGTGCCTCAGGGATGGGTGAAGCTTTCTTT.

The chain has TRBV9 and TRBJ1-4; TRBD1 matches 9 bases. CDR3 length equals 15 residues. V lost 0 bases and J lost 8; bases outside the gene matches: 5. The V gene's germline CDR1 is SGDLS and CDR2 YYNGEE. The CDR3 reads CASSVAGTGKEKLFF. CDR3 sequence (DNA): TGTGCCAGCAGCGTAGCTGGGACAGGGAAAGAAAAACTGTTTTTT. Drawing the rest from reference TRBV9 and TRBJ1-4, the complete variable domain is DSGVTQTPKHLITATGQRVTLRCSPRSGDLSVYWYQQSLDQGLQFLIQYYNGEERAKGNILERFSAQQFPDLHSELNLSSLELGDSALYFCASSVAGTGKEKLFFGSGTQLSVL.

V and J are TRBV2 and TRBJ1-4; TRBD1 might be the D (6 bases). Per the germline V gene, CDR1 is SNHLY and CDR2 is FYNNEI. CDR3 length: 16 residues. Trimming pared 7 bases from V and 3 bases from J, leaving 18 bases between. CDR3 in amino acids: CASTSAWGRANEKLFF. The CDR3 DNA is TGTGCCAGCACCTCCGCCTGGGGGCGGGCTAATGAAAAACTGTTTTTT. The complete variable domain, with remaining parts taken from reference TRBV2 and TRBJ1-4, reads EPEVTQTPSHQVTQMGQEVILRCVPISNHLYFYWYRQILGQKVEFLVSFYNNEISEKSEIFDDQFSVERPDGSNFTLKIRSTKLEDSAMYFCASTSAWGRANEKLFFGSGTQLSVL.

J is TRBJ2-3 and V is TRBV24-1; D is unclear. Per the germline V gene, CDR1 is KGHDR and CDR2 is SFDVKD. This CDR3 has 12 amino acids. Trimming took 1 base from V and 5 from J, leaving 3 bases between them. The CDR3 DNA reads as TGTGCCACCAGTGATTTCGGAGATACGCAGTATTTT. As protein: CATSDFGDTQYF.

The chain employs TRBV9 and TRBJ1-2; the D is unclear. CDR1 and CDR2 (germline): SGDLS, YYNGEE. Between the trimmed V and J ends, which lost 0 bases and 5 bases, there was a span of 11 bases. This CDR3 is 14 amino acids long. This CDR3 is CASSVASGPYGYTF. The CDR3 DNA reads TGTGCCAGCAGCGTAGCGAGCGGACCGTATGGCTACACCTTC.

The V call is TRBV28, the J call TRBJ2-7; 9 bases align to TRBD2. Germline CDR1 and CDR2: MDHEN and SYDVKM. This CDR3 region has 15 residues. Trimming removed 5 bases from V and 3 bases from J; junction bases left unmatched: 8. The CDR3 DNA follows: TGTGCCAGCAGTCCCGGTAGTAGCGGGAGCTACGAGCAGTACTTC. It encodes CASSPGSSGSYEQYF.

The gene calls are TRBV3-1 (or the pseudogene TRBV3-2) and TRBJ2-7, with a weak D call TRBD1 (5 bases). The CDR3 is 15 residues long. CDR1 is LGHDT, CDR2 YNNKEL, per germline (reference sequence). With 4 bases removed from V and 6 bases from J, the gap between germline ends came to 19 bases. Here the CDR3 reads CASSLRGQGSSEQYF. The CDR3 coding sequence is TGTGCCAGCAGCCTCCGAGGTCAGGGTTCGAGCGAGCAGTACTTC.

The chain is built from TRBV13 and TRBJ2-5, with 13 bases fitting TRBD2. CDR3 length: 18 residues. CDR1 PRHDT and CDR2 FYEKMQ come from the germline V gene (reference sequence). Trimming took 0 bases from V and 3 from J; bases not matched to a gene: 7. The CDR3: CASSLGRGLAGEEETQYF. The CDR3 coding sequence is TGTGCCAGCAGCTTAGGCCGTGGACTAGCGGGAGAAGAAGAGACCCAGTACTTC.

The chain recombines TRBV19 with TRBJ2-7; TRBD1 aligns across 8 bases. The trim removed 2 bases at V and 4 bases at J, leaving 10 bases unmatched. Germline V gene lookup returns CDR1 LNHDA and CDR2 SQIVND (reference sequence). This CDR3 has 16 residues. CDR3 region: CASSIRVGTGGYEQYF. CDR3 DNA sequence: TGTGCCAGTAGTATAAGGGTAGGGACAGGCGGATACGAGCAGTACTTC.

The V gene is TRBV3-1 (or the pseudogene TRBV3-2), the J gene TRBJ2-1; D is perhaps TRBD1 (5 bases). The CDR3 is made up of 14 amino acids. V lost 2 bases and J 8 bases, leaving 13 bases between the germline ends. CDR1 is LGHDT, CDR2 YNNKEL, per germline (reference sequence). The CDR3, as DNA: TGTGCCAGCAGCCAAATGCTACAGGTCTATGAGCAGTTCTTC. This sequence encodes CASSQMLQVYEQFF.

V usage is TRBV7-9 and J usage is TRBJ1-1, with D possibly being TRBD1 (6 bases). Trimming cost V 5 bases and J 3 bases, with 13 bases left between them. The CDR3 is 14 amino acids. The germline gives CDR1 SEHNR, CDR2 FQNEAQ (reference sequence). CDR3 DNA sequence: TGTGCCAGCAGCCCGAGGGGGTCCGACACTGAAGCTTTCTTT. It encodes CASSPRGSDTEAFF.

The V call is TRBV6-5, the J call TRBJ1-6; 8 nucleotides agree with TRBD1. Germline loops: CDR1 MNHEY, CDR2 SVGAGI. J gave up 10 bases and V 6 bases, and 11 bases lay outside the gene matches. The CDR3 has 15 amino acids. CDR3 DNA sequence: TGTGCCAGCAGAAAGCAGGGGGCCGGGGACTCACCCCTCCACTTT. This sequence encodes CASRKQGAGDSPLHF.

This clone was seen just once. The chain has TRBV5-8 and TRBJ1-2; TRBD1 aligns across 7 bases. The CDR3 consists of 14 residues. CDR1 and CDR2 from the germline V gene are SGHTS and YDEGEE. J lost 4 bases, V lost 2 bases, and 5 bases had no gene match. The CDR3 nucleotides read TGTGCCAGCAGCTTAGGGGGCCTCGGCTATGGCTACACCTTC. Protein: CASSLGGLGYGYTF.

The gene calls are TRBV28 and TRBJ1-2; TRBD1 might be the D (6 bases). Looked up from germline, CDR1 is MDHEN and CDR2 is SYDVKM. The CDR3 loop spans 15 amino acids. V shed 6 bases and J shed 2 bases, with 16 bases lying between them. CDR3 in amino acids: CASSTSGGPNYGYTF. The CDR3 region has the DNA TGTGCCAGCAGCACCTCCGGGGGGCCCAACTATGGCTACACCTTC.

This clone was recorded at least ten times. No DNA is shown, since the ends of the CDR3 on it are uncertain; the CDR3 is the one TCRdb lists. The V and J genes are TRBV9 and TRBJ1-1; TRBD1 reflects the table's D call only, with no check against the DNA. Germline values: CDR1 SGDLS, CDR2 YYNGEE. With termini counted, the CDR3 has 13 amino acids. The CDR3 spells CASSVGDGTKLFF.

This clone was found once. This chain uses TRBV6-5 with TRBJ1-4; D is ambiguous. V was pared by 8 bases and J by 1 base, with 14 bases between. The CDR3 sequence is 15 residues long. From germline, CDR1 is MNHEY and CDR2 SVGAGI. The CDR3 coding sequence is TGTGCCAGCGGGCGGGTCGTGGTAACTAATGAAAAACTGTTTTTT. Its translation is CASGRVVVTNEKLFF.